This entry concerns a single T cell receptor beta chain. Its antigen is still unknown. This record belongs to a study of cytomegalovirus exposure and HLA in healthy donors. Study in general: Inside one of the first data releases sat 85 million or so unique TCRs taken from HLA-typed donors.

Study findings and constraints: Trimming of TCR beta V- and J-genes showed a link, identified in a later analysis, to a missense DCLRE1C variant. Analyzed later, association rates of TCRs varied across HLA loci, with DRB1 most and HLA-C fewest. Reports indicate that TCR beta sequences accurately predicted the HLA-A and HLA-B alleles of most subjects.

Vbeta (60) and Jbeta (13) primers were used in the PCR. Sequenced by immunoSEQ multiplex PCR; TCRdb stores in-frame clones only, minus some. The data show some 150,000 clones, around 80% seen once. The sample consisted of PBMCs. The origin of this receptor is a man between 40 and 49 years old in good health and CMV-seronegative.

The CDR3 protein is CASSQDSRASYEQYF. DNA for the CDR3: TGCGCCAGCAGCCAAGATTCGCGGGCGAGCTACGAGCAGTACTTC. The chain joins TRBV4-1 to TRBJ2-7; D is possibly TRBD2 (5 bases). CDR3 length equals 15 residues. From germline, CDR1 is MGHRA and CDR2 YSYEKL. Between the trimmed V and J ends, which lost 0 bases and 3 bases, there was a span of 12 bases.